This is a list of T cell receptor beta chains from one sample in a study of T cell changes during pregnancy in multiple sclerosis. Here immunoSEQ multiplex PCR was the method, and the copy in TCRdb shows in-frame clones only, minus some. Altogether about 42,000 clones are present, approximately 81% being singletons, with the ten largest covering 0.64%. This specimen was CD4+ T cells from peripheral blood mononuclear cells, taken before pregnancy. These receptors were obtained from a female donor with multiple sclerosis, enrolled in a pregnancy study. Each CDR3 is given with its conserved first and last residue. D genes are given only for firm matches. Size is stated for part of the rows, as once, few or many counts, or as a class when the clone is expanded.

>TRBD2|TRBJ2-7|NA|TRBV7-2
CASSLRAGLGAYEQYF
TGTGCCAGCAGCTTACGGGCGGGACTAGGCGCCTACGAGCAGTACTTC
>NA|TRBJ1-2|NA|TRBV5-1
CASSLDWASNYGYTF
TGCGCCAGCAGCTTGGACTGGGCGTCGAACTATGGCTACACCTTC
>NA|TRBJ2-5|NA|TRBV18
CATAVPGGPETQYF
TGTGCCACCGCCGTCCCGGGGGGCCCGGAGACCCAGTACTTC
>NA|TRBJ1-4|NA|TRBV2
CASSDVANEKLFF
TGTGCCAGCAGTGATGTTGCGAATGAAAAACTGTTTTTT
>NA|TRBJ2-7|NA|TRBV19
CASSISGPLSNEQYF
TGTGCCAGTAGTATAAGCGGGCCGTTGAGCAACGAGCAGTACTTC
>NA|TRBJ2-5|NA|TRBV29-1
CSVAEETQYF
TGCAGCGTCGCAGAAGAGACCCAGTACTTC
>NA|TRBJ1-2|once|TRBV2
CASSERSYGYTF
TGTGCCAGCAGTGAACGCAGCTATGGCTACACCTTC
>TRBD1|TRBJ2-2|NA|TRBV4-2
CASSQTGTGMSGELFF
TGTGCCAGCAGCCAGACCGGGACAGGGATGTCCGGGGAGCTGTTTTTT
>NA|TRBJ2-1|NA|TRBV6-1
CASSPNRNYNEQFF
TGTGCCAGCAGCCCCAACAGGAACTACAATGAGCAGTTCTTC
>TRBD1|TRBJ2-2|NA|TRBV5-1
CASSFLTGGNTGELFF
TGCGCCAGCAGCTTCCTCACAGGGGGCAACACCGGGGAGCTGTTTTTT
>NA|TRBJ1-1|NA|TRBV29-1
CSARPQGAGTEAFF
TGCAGCGCACGCCCACAGGGTGCGGGCACTGAAGCTTTCTTT
>TRBD1|TRBJ1-4|NA|TRBV9
CASSVRGTATNEKLFF
TGTGCCAGCAGCGTAAGGGGGACAGCAACTAATGAAAAACTGTTTTTT
>NA|TRBJ2-7|NA|TRBV7-8
CGAGRAPYEQYF
TGTGGGGCGGGGCGGGCTCCCTACGAGCAGTACTTC
>TRBD1|TRBJ2-7|few|TRBV19
CASTPGQGLSYEQYF
TGTGCCAGTACCCCGGGACAGGGACTATCCTACGAGCAGTACTTC
>TRBD2|TRBJ2-2|NA|TRBV10-3
CAISGASGADNTGELFF
TGTGCCATCAGTGGGGCTAGCGGGGCCGATAACACCGGGGAGCTGTTTTTT
>NA|TRBJ1-4|NA|TRBV4-1
CASSQDLRGLDEKLFF
TGCGCCAGCAGCCAAGATTTAAGGGGCTTGGATGAAAAACTGTTTTTT
>NA|TRBJ1-1|NA|TRBV5-1
CASSLSIMNTEAFF
TGCGCCAGCAGCTTGTCCATCATGAACACTGAAGCTTTCTTT
>TRBD1|TRBJ2-2|NA|TRBV19
CASSTTGGVRGELFF
TGTGCCAGTAGTACCACAGGGGGCGTTAGGGGGGAGCTGTTTTTT
>NA|TRBJ1-2|NA|TRBV19
CARYRQPHTRNGYTF
TGTGCCAGATACCGACAGCCTCATACCCGTAATGGCTACACCTTC
>NA|TRBJ2-7|NA|TRBV5-6
CASSLNLLYSYEQYF
TGTGCCAGCAGCTTAAACCTACTGTACTCCTACGAGCAGTACTTC
>TRBD2|TRBJ2-1|NA|TRBV7-3
CASSPSGGASPEQFF
TGTGCCAGCAGCCCTAGCGGGGGGGCATCTCCTGAGCAGTTCTTC
>NA|TRBJ1-2|NA|TRBV5-5
CASSWGRTDNGYTF
TGTGCCAGCAGCTGGGGGAGGACGGACAATGGCTACACCTTC
>NA|TRBJ1-6|once|TRBV14
CASSLTGYNSPLHF
TGTGCCAGCAGCCTTACAGGTTATAATTCACCCCTCCACTTT
>TRBD1|TRBJ1-4|NA|TRBV5-4
CASSFETGGEKLFF
TGTGCCAGCAGCTTCGAGACAGGGGGTGAAAAACTGTTTTTT
>NA|TRBJ2-2|NA|TRBV30
CAWRGGRALNTGELFF
TGTGCCTGGAGGGGGGGGCGGGCCCTGAACACCGGGGAGCTGTTTTTT
>NA|TRBJ2-3|NA|TRBV13
CASSSWPSTDTQYF
TGTGCCAGCAGCTCTTGGCCGAGCACAGATACGCAGTATTTT
>NA|TRBJ1-5|few|TRBV7-2
CASSEGQPHQPQHF
TGTGCCAGCAGCGAAGGACAGCCCCATCAGCCCCAGCATTTT
>TRBD1|TRBJ1-5|NA|TRBV19
CASSILFAGTGASNQPQHF
TGTGCCAGTAGTATCTTATTTGCGGGGACAGGGGCAAGCAATCAGCCCCAGCATTTT
>NA|TRBJ1-1|NA|TRBV6-6
CASSFWAGGYTEAFF
TGTGCCAGCAGTTTTTGGGCGGGGGGTTACACTGAAGCTTTCTTT
>TRBD1|TRBJ2-3|NA|TRBV25-1
CASSEWDRGRTDTQYF
TGTGCCAGCAGTGAATGGGACAGGGGACGAACAGATACGCAGTATTTT
>TRBD2|TRBJ2-7|once|TRBV19
CASSIDGGTSTYEQYF
TGTGCCAGTAGTATAGATGGCGGGACTAGCACCTACGAGCAGTACTTC
>TRBD1|TRBJ1-3|once|TRBV7-9
CASSLIGDRSPGNTIYF
TGTGCCAGCAGCTTAATTGGGGACAGGTCCCCTGGAAACACCATATATTTT
>NA|TRBJ1-1|NA|TRBV9
CASSRFWSEGTEAFF
TGTGCCAGCAGCCGGTTTTGGAGTGAAGGCACTGAAGCTTTCTTT
>NA|TRBJ2-7|NA|TRBV5-1
CASRGASEQYF
TGCGCCAGCAGGGGGGCATCCGAGCAGTACTTC
>NA|TRBJ2-4|once|TRBV6-1
CASSNLEGVSIQYF
TGTGCCAGCAGTAACCTCGAGGGAGTCTCCATTCAGTACTTC
>TRBD1|TRBJ2-7|NA|TRBV14
CASSQDTGQGAAEQYF
TGTGCCAGCAGCCAAGATACGGGACAGGGGGCGGCCGAGCAGTACTTC
>NA|TRBJ2-7|NA|TRBV10-3
CAIGAGRSSYEQYF
TGTGCCATCGGAGCAGGGCGCAGCTCCTACGAGCAGTACTTC
>NA|TRBJ1-2|few|TRBV7-8
CASSPTSVGGYGYTF
TGTGCCAGCAGCCCGACGAGTGTAGGGGGCTATGGCTACACCTTC
>TRBD1|TRBJ2-5|NA|TRBV18
CASSLLGQGLETQYF
TGTGCCAGCTCACTCCTCGGACAGGGCCTAGAGACCCAGTACTTC
>NA|TRBJ1-2|few|TRBV2
CASRLNYGYTF
TGTGCCAGCCGTTTAAACTATGGCTACACCTTC
>TRBD1|TRBJ2-7|NA|TRBV11-2
CASSPGTGVGYEQYF
TGTGCCAGCAGCCCTGGGACAGGGGTTGGGTACGAGCAGTACTTC
>TRBD1|TRBJ1-2|NA|TRBV7-6
CASRPQGEDGYTF
TGTGCCAGCAGGCCACAGGGGGAAGATGGCTACACCTTC
>NA|TRBJ2-3|NA|TRBV9
CASSVSSTMDTQYF
TGTGCCAGCAGCGTGAGTAGTACCATGGATACGCAGTATTTT
>NA|TRBJ1-2|NA|TRBV6-1
CASSPGANYGYTF
TGTGCCAGCAGCCCAGGCGCTAACTATGGCTACACCTTC
>NA|TRBJ1-1|medium-sized|TRBV11-3
CASSSGARGRTEAFF
TGTGCCAGCAGCTCCGGGGCGCGGGGGCGGACTGAAGCTTTCTTT
>NA|TRBJ2-5|NA|TRBV7-8
CASSPRAGVGETQYF
TGTGCCAGCAGCCCCCGGGCAGGGGTAGGGGAGACCCAGTACTTC
>NA|TRBJ2-7|NA|TRBV28
CASTQTGTQAYEQYF
TGTGCCAGCACCCAGACCGGGACACAAGCCTACGAGCAGTACTTC
>NA|TRBJ1-2|NA|TRBV4-2
CASSQVVQGSYGYTF
TGTGCCAGCAGCCAAGTTGTACAGGGTAGCTATGGCTACACCTTC